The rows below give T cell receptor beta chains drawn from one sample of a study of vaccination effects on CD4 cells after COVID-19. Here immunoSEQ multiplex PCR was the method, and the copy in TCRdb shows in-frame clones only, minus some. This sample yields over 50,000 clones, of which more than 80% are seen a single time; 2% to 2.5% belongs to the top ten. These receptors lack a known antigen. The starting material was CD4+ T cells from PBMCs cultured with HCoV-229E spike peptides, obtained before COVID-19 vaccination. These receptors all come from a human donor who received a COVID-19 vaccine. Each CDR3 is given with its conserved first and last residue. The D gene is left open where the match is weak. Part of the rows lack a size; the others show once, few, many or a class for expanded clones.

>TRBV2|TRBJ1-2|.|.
CASSPQVQTGRYYGYTF
TGTGCCAGCAGCCCTCAGGTACAGACAGGCCGATACTATGGCTACACCTTC
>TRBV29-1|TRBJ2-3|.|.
CSYRSRTDTQYF
TGCAGCTACCGGTCTCGCACAGATACGCAGTATTTT
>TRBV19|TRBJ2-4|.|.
CASSIPGAFRVNIQYF
TGTGCCAGTAGTATCCCCGGGGCCTTCAGGGTTAACATTCAGTACTTC
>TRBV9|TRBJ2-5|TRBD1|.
CASSVQGVNIETQYF
TGTGCCAGCAGCGTCCAGGGGGTCAACATAGAGACCCAGTACTTC
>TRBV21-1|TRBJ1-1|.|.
CASSADRDPNTEAFF
TGTGCCAGCAGCGCTGACAGGGATCCGAACACTGAAGCTTTCTTT
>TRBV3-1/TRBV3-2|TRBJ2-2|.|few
CASSPTGRNTGELFF
TGTGCCAGCAGCCCAACTGGTAGAAACACCGGGGAGCTGTTTTTT
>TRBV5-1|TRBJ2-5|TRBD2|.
CASSPLGSGGWETQYF
TGCGCCAGCAGCCCCTTAGGAAGCGGGGGATGGGAGACCCAGTACTTC
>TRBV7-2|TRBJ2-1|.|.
CASSLARGLPYNEQFF
TGTGCCAGCAGCTTAGCGCGGGGTTTGCCCTACAATGAGCAGTTCTTC
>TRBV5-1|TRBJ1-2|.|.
CASSSHPGNLYGYTF
TGCGCCAGCAGCTCTCACCCGGGGAACCTCTATGGCTACACCTTC
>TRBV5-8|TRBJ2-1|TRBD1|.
CASSRQGFFSNEQFF
TGTGCCAGCAGCCGACAGGGTTTTTTTAGCAATGAGCAGTTCTTC
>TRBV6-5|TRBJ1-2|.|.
CASRGYPNYGYTF
TGTGCCAGCAGGGGATACCCTAACTATGGCTACACCTTC
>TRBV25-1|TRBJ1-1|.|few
CASTGTANTEAFF
TGTGCCAGTACCGGGACGGCGAACACTGAAGCTTTCTTT
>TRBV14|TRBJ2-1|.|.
CASSRRGVFYEQFF
TGTGCCAGCTCTCGAAGGGGCGTCTTCTATGAGCAGTTCTTC
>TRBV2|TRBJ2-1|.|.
CASSAEGYGNEQFF
TGTGCCAGCAGTGCCGAGGGATATGGGAATGAGCAGTTCTTC
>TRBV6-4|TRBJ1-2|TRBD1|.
CASSQDRGLGGYTF
TGTGCCAGCAGTCAAGACAGGGGGCTGGGCGGCTACACCTTC
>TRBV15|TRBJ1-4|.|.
CATSREGTLSLAEKLFF
TGTGCCACCAGCAGAGAGGGGACGCTCTCGCTGGCTGAAAAACTGTTTTTT
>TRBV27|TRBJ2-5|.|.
CASSPDPTDWTQETQYF
TGTGCCAGCAGTCCAGATCCGACAGACTGGACACAAGAGACCCAGTACTTC
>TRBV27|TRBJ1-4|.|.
CASTGYPTNEKLFF
TGTGCCAGCACAGGGTACCCAACTAATGAAAAACTGTTTTTT